This is a list of T cell receptor beta chains from one sample in a study of shared clonotypes between healthy human individuals. Profiled with immunoSEQ multiplex PCR; TCRdb holds only in-frame clones, not every one. This repertoire shows around 700,000 clones, about 90% found once; its top ten account for approximately 24%. The sample taken for sequencing was naive CD8+ T cells sorted from blood. Source of these receptors: a man aged 30 to 45 in good health. Each CDR3 is given with its conserved first and last residue. The D gene is left open where the match is weak. A row's size may be missing; if present it is once, few, many or a size class.

V: TRBV7-8
size: -
D: TRBD2
J: TRBJ2-1
DNA: TGTGCCAGCAGCTTTGAGCGGGATAGCTACAATGAGCAGTTCTTC
CDR3: CASSFERDSYNEQFF

V: TRBV7-2
size: -
D: -
J: TRBJ1-5
DNA: TGTGCCAGCAGCTTAAGGTCAGAAGTTAGCAATCAGCCCCAGCATTTT
CDR3: CASSLRSEVSNQPQHF

V: TRBV7-3
size: -
D: TRBD2
J: TRBJ2-1
DNA: TGTGCCAGCAGCTCCACCGGGACTAGCGGGAGTTATGATGAGCAGTTCTTC
CDR3: CASSSTGTSGSYDEQFF

V: TRBV10-1
size: -
D: TRBD1
J: TRBJ2-3
DNA: TGCGCCAGCAGTACGGGACAGGGCACAGATACGCAGTATTTT
CDR3: CASSTGQGTDTQYF

V: TRBV6-6
size: once
D: -
J: TRBJ2-7
DNA: TGTGCCAGCCTCTTTGCCTACGAGCAGTACTTC
CDR3: CASLFAYEQYF

V: TRBV28
size: once
D: -
J: TRBJ1-4
DNA: TGTGCCAGCACCCAGCCGGGACTAACTAATGAAAAACTGTTTTTT
CDR3: CASTQPGLTNEKLFF

V: TRBV6-5
size: -
D: -
J: TRBJ1-5
DNA: TGTGCCAGCAGCCGGGATAGCAATCAGCCCCAGCATTTT
CDR3: CASSRDSNQPQHF

V: TRBV27
size: -
D: -
J: TRBJ1-5
DNA: TGTGCCAGCAGTACGGCCTACAATCAGCCCCAGCATTTT
CDR3: CASSTAYNQPQHF

V: TRBV9
size: -
D: -
J: TRBJ1-5
DNA: TGTGCCAGCAGCGGCTCTAATAGCAATCAGCCCCAGCATTTT
CDR3: CASSGSNSNQPQHF

V: TRBV5-5
size: -
D: TRBD2
J: TRBJ2-7
DNA: TGTGCCAGCAGCTTGGTTTTAGCGGGACGGTACGAGCAGTACTTC
CDR3: CASSLVLAGRYEQYF

V: TRBV4-1
size: -
D: -
J: TRBJ2-7
DNA: TGCGCCAGCAGCCAAGTAAAGGCCCATACCTACGAGCAGTACTTC
CDR3: CASSQVKAHTYEQYF

V: TRBV4-1
size: once
D: -
J: TRBJ2-7
DNA: TGCGCCAGCAGCCAAGAGAGGTGGGCGGACCAACCCTACGAGCAGTACTTC
CDR3: CASSQERWADQPYEQYF

V: TRBV27
size: -
D: TRBD1
J: TRBJ2-7
DNA: TGTGCCAGCAGTTTATTGGACAGGGGAGGGAAGCAGTACTTC
CDR3: CASSLLDRGGKQYF

V: TRBV6-5
size: -
D: -
J: TRBJ2-2
DNA: TGTGCCAGTCACCAGGGCCTCGGGGGTACCGGGGAGCTGTTTTTT
CDR3: CASHQGLGGTGELFF

V: TRBV7-9
size: few
D: -
J: TRBJ1-2
DNA: TGTGCCAGCAGCTTAAGTGAGGGAGGCTACACCTTC
CDR3: CASSLSEGGYTF

V: TRBV6-6
size: -
D: TRBD1
J: TRBJ1-2
DNA: TGTGCCAGCAGTAACAGGGACAGGGGTTTGGATGGCTACACCTTC
CDR3: CASSNRDRGLDGYTF

V: TRBV6-5
size: -
D: TRBD1
J: TRBJ1-1
DNA: TGTGCCAGCAGTTACTCCGGGACAGGGGATGATGAAGCTTTCTTT
CDR3: CASSYSGTGDDEAFF

V: TRBV6-1
size: -
D: -
J: TRBJ1-2
DNA: TGTGCCAGCAGTGTAGTCCCTGTTTCGGTAACTAACTATGGCTACACCTTC
CDR3: CASSVVPVSVTNYGYTF

V: TRBV19
size: -
D: -
J: TRBJ2-1
DNA: TGTGCCAGTAGTATAGTTGGCGGGATCTCCTACAATGAGCAGTTCTTC
CDR3: CASSIVGGISYNEQFF

V: TRBV13
size: -
D: -
J: TRBJ2-5
DNA: TGTGCCAGCAGCTTACCAGGGTTTGGAGAGACCCAGTACTTC
CDR3: CASSLPGFGETQYF

V: TRBV4-1
size: -
D: -
J: TRBJ2-1
DNA: TGCGCCAGCAGCCAAGCGGCACTAGCTGAGGATGAGCAGTTCTTC
CDR3: CASSQAALAEDEQFF

V: TRBV10-3
size: -
D: -
J: TRBJ1-2
DNA: TGTGCCATCAGTACGCTCGGGGACCCACTTAACTATGGCTACACCTTC
CDR3: CAISTLGDPLNYGYTF

V: TRBV28
size: -
D: TRBD1
J: TRBJ2-5
DNA: TGTGCCAGCAGTGCACCCGGGACAGGATACCATCAAGAGACCCAGTACTTC
CDR3: CASSAPGTGYHQETQYF

V: TRBV2
size: -
D: TRBD2
J: TRBJ2-7
DNA: TGTGCCATCACCTACGGACAGGGACTAGCGGGAGGGCCCTACGAGCAGTACTTC
CDR3: CAITYGQGLAGGPYEQYF

V: TRBV29-1
size: -
D: -
J: TRBJ1-2
DNA: TGCAGCGTTGAAGAGGGCAGAATCTATGGCTACACCTTC
CDR3: CSVEEGRIYGYTF

V: TRBV4-1
size: -
D: -
J: TRBJ1-5
DNA: TGCGCCAGCAGCCAAGTTAGTAGGAATCAGCCCCAGCATTTT
CDR3: CASSQVSRNQPQHF

V: TRBV7-6
size: -
D: -
J: TRBJ2-7
DNA: TGTGCCAGCAGCTTAGACCCGACCTACGAGCAGTACTTC
CDR3: CASSLDPTYEQYF

V: TRBV10-2
size: -
D: -
J: TRBJ1-5
DNA: TGCGCCAGCAGTGGACCCCATGAGGGCAATCAGCCCCAGCATTTT
CDR3: CASSGPHEGNQPQHF

V: TRBV5-1
size: -
D: TRBD2
J: TRBJ2-7
DNA: TGCGCCAGCAGCTTGGAAGCGGGAGGGTACTACGAGCAGTACTTC
CDR3: CASSLEAGGYYEQYF

V: TRBV19
size: -
D: -
J: TRBJ2-7
DNA: TGTGCCAGTAGTATAGCCGGCGGTAGGGAGCAGTACTTC
CDR3: CASSIAGGREQYF

V: TRBV5-1
size: -
D: -
J: TRBJ2-1
DNA: TGCGCCAGCAGACCGGGACGGGTCGGGTATGAGCAGTTCTTC
CDR3: CASRPGRVGYEQFF

V: TRBV6-5
size: -
D: -
J: TRBJ1-2
DNA: TGTGCCAGCAGTTACTCGGGGGAGCCCTATGGCTACACCTTC
CDR3: CASSYSGEPYGYTF

V: TRBV30
size: few
D: -
J: TRBJ1-5
DNA: TGTGCCTGGAGTGTACTGGGAGGAGATCAGCCCCAGCATTTT
CDR3: CAWSVLGGDQPQHF

V: TRBV4-1
size: -
D: -
J: TRBJ2-7
DNA: TGCGCCAGCAGCCAAGATGGGTTCGGGGCCTCGGGCGAGCAGTACTTC
CDR3: CASSQDGFGASGEQYF

V: TRBV30
size: -
D: TRBD1
J: TRBJ1-1
DNA: TGTGCCTGGAGTGTAGGGGGCGGTGAAGCTTTCTTT
CDR3: CAWSVGGGEAFF

V: TRBV28
size: -
D: -
J: TRBJ1-1
DNA: TGTGCCAGCAGTTTAAGGGACCACACTGAAGCTTTCTTT
CDR3: CASSLRDHTEAFF

V: TRBV2
size: -
D: -
J: TRBJ2-2
DNA: TGTGCCAGCAGTGGTTATGGGACAAACACCGGGGAGCTGTTTTTT
CDR3: CASSGYGTNTGELFF

V: TRBV30
size: -
D: -
J: TRBJ2-1
DNA: TGTGCCTGGAGTGTACAGGTCAGCTCCTACAATGAGCAGTTCTTC
CDR3: CAWSVQVSSYNEQFF

V: TRBV27
size: -
D: -
J: TRBJ2-7
DNA: TGTGCCAGCAGTTTATCCCTTGCCTACGAGCAGTACTTC
CDR3: CASSLSLAYEQYF

V: TRBV19
size: -
D: TRBD1
J: TRBJ2-7
DNA: TGTGCCAGTAGTCCCGGGACAGGGCGCCACGAGCAGTACTTC
CDR3: CASSPGTGRHEQYF

V: TRBV18
size: once
D: -
J: TRBJ2-7
DNA: TGTGCCAGCTCACCACCTTTTCCGACAGACGAGCAGTACTTC
CDR3: CASSPPFPTDEQYF

V: TRBV5-4
size: -
D: -
J: TRBJ1-1
DNA: TGTGCCAGCAGCTCGACAGGTACAATGAACACTGAAGCTTTCTTT
CDR3: CASSSTGTMNTEAFF

V: TRBV5-8
size: -
D: -
J: TRBJ2-3
DNA: TGTGCCAGCAGTCGGCCGGAGCGGGCCACAGATACGCAGTATTTT
CDR3: CASSRPERATDTQYF

V: TRBV5-6
size: -
D: -
J: TRBJ2-2
DNA: TGTGCCAGCAATCTCAACCGGAAAATGAACACCGGGGAGCTGTTTTTT
CDR3: CASNLNRKMNTGELFF

V: TRBV28
size: -
D: -
J: TRBJ2-3
DNA: TGTGCCAGCAGTCAGACAGGCTCGATCACAGATACGCAGTATTTT
CDR3: CASSQTGSITDTQYF

V: TRBV11-2
size: -
D: TRBD1
J: TRBJ2-7
DNA: TGTGCCAGCAGCTCAACGATCAGACAGGGGGCGGGGGAGCAGTACTTC
CDR3: CASSSTIRQGAGEQYF

V: TRBV29-1
size: -
D: -
J: TRBJ2-7
DNA: TGCAGCGTTCGGACTACCTCCTACGAGCAGTACTTC
CDR3: CSVRTTSYEQYF

V: TRBV9
size: -
D: TRBD2
J: TRBJ2-2
DNA: TGTGCCAGCAGCGTAGGGGTCCTAGCGGGAGGGCAGACCGGGGAGCTGTTTTTT
CDR3: CASSVGVLAGGQTGELFF

V: TRBV28
size: -
D: -
J: TRBJ2-7
DNA: TGTGCCAGCAGCCGGGACCCATTAACCGCCTACGAGCAGTACTTC
CDR3: CASSRDPLTAYEQYF

V: TRBV5-1
size: -
D: TRBD2
J: TRBJ2-7
DNA: TGCGCCAGCAGCTTGGGGCTAGCGGGAGGCCACCACCTCTCCTACGAGCAGTACTTC
CDR3: CASSLGLAGGHHLSYEQYF

V: TRBV29-1
size: -
D: TRBD2
J: TRBJ2-3
DNA: TGCAGCGTTCCGGGACTAGCGGCCATTAACCGCACAGATACGCAGTATTTT
CDR3: CSVPGLAAINRTDTQYF

V: TRBV28
size: few
D: -
J: TRBJ2-1
DNA: TGTGCCAGCTTCGACGGGAGAACCTACAATGAGCAGTTCTTC
CDR3: CASFDGRTYNEQFF

V: TRBV7-9
size: -
D: TRBD1
J: TRBJ1-2
DNA: TGTGCCAGCAGCCTCCCGACAGGGTGGCATGGCTACACCTTC
CDR3: CASSLPTGWHGYTF

V: TRBV27
size: -
D: -
J: TRBJ2-7
DNA: TGTGCCAGCAGTTTAAAGAGGCCGTACGAGCAGTACTTC
CDR3: CASSLKRPYEQYF

V: TRBV27
size: -
D: TRBD1
J: TRBJ2-3
DNA: TGTGCCAGCAGTTCAACCGGACAGGGGCTCGAAGGAGATACGCAGTATTTT
CDR3: CASSSTGQGLEGDTQYF

V: TRBV23-1
size: -
D: TRBD2
J: TRBJ2-7
DNA: TGCGCCAGCAGTCAGGATTCTAGCGGGAGGGATAGCTCCTACGAGCAGTACTTC
CDR3: CASSQDSSGRDSSYEQYF

V: TRBV4-1
size: -
D: -
J: TRBJ2-3
DNA: TGCGCCAGCAGCCAAGACCCAGGGGGCACAGATACGCAGTATTTT
CDR3: CASSQDPGGTDTQYF

V: TRBV2
size: once
D: TRBD2
J: TRBJ2-7
DNA: TGTGCCAGCAGTGGGGGACTAGCGGGATCTTACGAGCAGTACTTC
CDR3: CASSGGLAGSYEQYF

V: TRBV27
size: -
D: -
J: TRBJ2-1
DNA: TGTGCCAGCAGTTGGGTGGGCGGAATGAGCTCCTACAATGAGCAGTTCTTC
CDR3: CASSWVGGMSSYNEQFF

V: TRBV5-5
size: -
D: -
J: TRBJ1-4
DNA: TGTGCCAGCAGCTTGAGAACTGAGAATGAAAAACTGTTTTTT
CDR3: CASSLRTENEKLFF